The clone carrying this T cell receptor (beta chain) was counted a single time. Its target is not known. The data belong to a study of cytomegalovirus exposure and HLA in healthy donors. Study results and caveats: The classifier reportedly diagnosed cytomegalovirus status with high sensitivity and specificity.

The ends lost 10 bases at V and 6 bases at J; junction bases unmatched: 4. CDR3 length equals 11 residues. Germline V lookup: CDR1 MNHEY, CDR2 SMNVEV (reference sequence). The PCR had 60 Vbeta and 13 Jbeta primers. Method: immunoSEQ multiplex PCR; TCRdb's copy keeps in-frame clones and lacks some. This sample yields about 140,000 clones, of which about 82% are seen a single time; approximately 4.8% belongs to the top ten. This clonotype was obtained from a man aged 25 to 45 in good health. Material: PBMCs. V is TRBV27 and J is TRBJ1-1; 8 bases line up with TRBD1. DNA of the CDR3: TGTGCCACCCAGACAGGGGCTGAAGCTTTCTTT. This sequence encodes CATQTGAEAFF.